This section outlines one TCR beta chain sequence together with its context. The entry originates in a study of T cell changes during pregnancy in multiple sclerosis. The data were produced by immunoSEQ multiplex PCR, yet TCRdb's version contains in-frame clones alone and is incomplete. Of under 40,000 clones in the sample, 80% to 95% are singletons; the top ten hold around a quarter. This CDR3 spans 15 amino acids. CDR1 is MGHRA, CDR2 YSYEKL, per germline. With 1 base clipped from V and 5 bases from J, the junction kept 3 bases outside the gene matches. The rearrangement joins TRBV4-1 to TRBJ1-1, with 11 bases matching TRBD1. Sequencing used CD8+ T cells from peripheral blood mononuclear cells, obtained before pregnancy. This receptor was taken from a female donor with multiple sclerosis, enrolled in a pregnancy study. The CDR3 loop reads CASSQAGQGGTEAFF. As DNA, the CDR3 is TGCGCCAGCAGCCAAGCGGGACAGGGGGGAACTGAAGCTTTCTTT.